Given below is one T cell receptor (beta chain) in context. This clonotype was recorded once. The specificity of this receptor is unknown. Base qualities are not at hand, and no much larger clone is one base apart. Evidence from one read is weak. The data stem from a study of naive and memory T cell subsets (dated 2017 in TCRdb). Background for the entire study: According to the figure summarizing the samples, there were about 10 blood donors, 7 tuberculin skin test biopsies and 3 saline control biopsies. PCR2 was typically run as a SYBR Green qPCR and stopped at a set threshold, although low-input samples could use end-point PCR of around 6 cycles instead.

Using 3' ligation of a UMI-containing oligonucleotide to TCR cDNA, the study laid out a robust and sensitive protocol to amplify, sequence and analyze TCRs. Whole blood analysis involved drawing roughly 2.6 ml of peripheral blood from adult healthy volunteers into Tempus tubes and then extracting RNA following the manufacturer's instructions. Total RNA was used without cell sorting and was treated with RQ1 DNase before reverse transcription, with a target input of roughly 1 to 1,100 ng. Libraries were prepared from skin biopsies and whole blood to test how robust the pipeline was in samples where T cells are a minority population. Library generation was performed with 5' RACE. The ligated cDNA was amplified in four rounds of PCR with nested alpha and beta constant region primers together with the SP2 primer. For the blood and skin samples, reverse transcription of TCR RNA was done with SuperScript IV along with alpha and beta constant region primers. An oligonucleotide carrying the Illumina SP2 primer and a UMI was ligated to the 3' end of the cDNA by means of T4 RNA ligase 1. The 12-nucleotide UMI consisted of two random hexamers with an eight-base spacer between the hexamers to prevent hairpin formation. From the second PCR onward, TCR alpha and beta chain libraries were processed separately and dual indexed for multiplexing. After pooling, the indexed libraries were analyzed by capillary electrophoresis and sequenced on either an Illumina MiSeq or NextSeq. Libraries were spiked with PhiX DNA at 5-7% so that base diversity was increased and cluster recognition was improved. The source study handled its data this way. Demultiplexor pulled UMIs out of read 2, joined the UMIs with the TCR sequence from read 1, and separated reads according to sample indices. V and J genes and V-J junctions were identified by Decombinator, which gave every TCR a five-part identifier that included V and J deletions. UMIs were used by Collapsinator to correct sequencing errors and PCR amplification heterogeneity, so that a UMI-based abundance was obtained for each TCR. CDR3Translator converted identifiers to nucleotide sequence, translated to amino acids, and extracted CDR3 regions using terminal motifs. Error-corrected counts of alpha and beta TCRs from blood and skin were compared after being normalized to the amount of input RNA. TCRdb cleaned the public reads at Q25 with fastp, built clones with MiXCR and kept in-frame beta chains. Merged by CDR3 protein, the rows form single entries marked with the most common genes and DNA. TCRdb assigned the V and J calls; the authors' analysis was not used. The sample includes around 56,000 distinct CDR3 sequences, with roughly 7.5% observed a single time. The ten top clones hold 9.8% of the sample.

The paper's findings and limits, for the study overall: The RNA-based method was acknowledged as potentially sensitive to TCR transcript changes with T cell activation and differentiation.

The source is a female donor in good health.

The base sequence is TGTGCCAGCACCCGGGACAGAGTGAACACCGGGGAGCTGTTTTTT. Its translation is CASTRDRVNTGELFF. This receptor chain uses TRBV5-4 and TRBJ2-2, with 7 junctional bases fitting TRBD1. V is cut back by 6 bases and J by 1 base, with 6 bases in the junction unmatched. CDR1 and CDR2 (SGHNT, YYREEE) derive from the germline V gene (reference sequence). The CDR3 measures 15 amino acids from cysteine to phenylalanine. The sequence is cut down to CDR3 DNA, 45 bases in frame from base 1.